Presented here are 14 T cell receptor beta chains from one specimen sequenced in a study of blood T cell repertoires in COVID-19 (dated by TCRdb to between 2020 and 2021). The receptor library was made with the immunoSEQ multiplex PCR assay. Imported from immuneACCESS, the table was reduced by TCRdb to in-frame sequences with V and J called. These copies leave out some clones; in studies compared against another copy, an unresolved V gene accounts for under half, and the cause of the remainder is not known. The sample data list some 150,000 clones, and around nine tenths of these were observed just once. Of the sample, approximately 2.3% falls within the top ten clones. The sequencing input was peripheral blood. These TCRs come from an older woman with acute or convalescent COVID-19.

This clone has only one observation. The chain joins TRBV5-1 to TRBJ1-4; D remains ambiguous. Germline CDR1 SGHRS, CDR2 YFSETQ. There are 16 residues in the CDR3. Trimming removed 4 bases at V and 0 bases at J, with 13 bases between. In DNA, the CDR3 is TGCGCCAGCAGCGTTTCCGGGAGACCAACTAATGAAAAACTGTTTTTT. Translated, it gives CASSVSGRPTNEKLFF. Supplemented by reference TRBV5-1 and TRBJ1-4, the full variable domain reads KAGVTQTPRYLIKTRGQQVTLSCSPISGHRSVSWYQQTPGQGLQFLFEYFSETQRNKGNFPGRFSGRQFSNSRSEMNVSTLELGDSALYLCASSVSGRPTNEKLFFGSGTQLSVL.

The V call is TRBV5-4, the J call TRBJ2-5; TRBD1 aligns across 7 bases. CDR3 length: 17 residues. Germline assignment: CDR1 SGHNT and CDR2 YYREEE (reference sequence). The trim removed 4 bases at V and 1 base at J, leaving 13 bases unmatched. The chain's CDR3 is CASSRGGRRDSQETQYF. The CDR3 DNA reads TGTGCCAGCAGCCGGGGCGGGCGTAGGGACAGCCAAGAGACCCAGTACTTC. Full variable domain (rest looked up from reference TRBV5-4 and TRBJ2-5): ETGVTQSPTHLIKTRGQQVTLRCSSQSGHNTVSWYQQALGQGPQFIFQYYREEENGRGNFPPRFSGLQFPNYSSELNVNALELDDSALYLCASSRGGRRDSQETQYFGPGTRLLVL.

V and J are TRBV27 and TRBJ2-1; 10 bases line up with TRBD2. V dropped 5 bases and J dropped 4; count of bases not matched to a gene: 5. Germline loops: CDR1 MNHEY, CDR2 SMNVEV (reference sequence). The CDR3 spans 15 residues. CDR3 protein: CASSLSGGRYNEQFF. The CDR3 DNA sequence: TGTGCCAGCAGTCTTAGCGGGGGGAGGTACAATGAGCAGTTCTTC.

The rearrangement links TRBV2 to TRBJ2-1; 7 bases fit TRBD2. V lost 4 bases, J lost 0 bases, and 3 bases stayed unmatched. The CDR3 is 15 residues long. Per the germline V gene, CDR1 is SNHLY and CDR2 is FYNNEI. As DNA, the CDR3 is TGTGCCAGCAGTGTCGGGGGGAGCTCCTACAATGAGCAGTTCTTC. Translated: CASSVGGSSYNEQFF.

This chain uses TRBV2 with TRBJ1-6; possibly TRBD1 for D (6 bases). This CDR3 has 14 amino acids. Germline V gene data show CDR1 as SNHLY and CDR2 as FYNNEI. Trimming pared 5 bases from V and 7 bases from J, leaving 12 bases between. CDR3 protein: CASSPGTRNSPLHF. DNA of the CDR3: TGTGCCAGCAGTCCCGGGACAAGAAATTCACCCCTCCACTTT.

This clone appeared a single time. CDR3 sequence: CASSPMSLGQGNSPLHF. The DNA for the CDR3 is TGCGCCAGCAGCCCGATGAGCCTCGGGCAGGGAAATTCACCCCTCCACTTT. The chain uses TRBV5-1 and TRBJ1-6; possibly TRBD1 for D (5 bases). Germline CDR1 is SGHRS and CDR2 is YFSETQ. CDR3 size: 17 residues. The ends were cut back, 4 bases at V and 7 bases at J, with 21 bases in the middle.

The chain recombines TRBV16 with TRBJ1-1; D gene ambiguous. Trimming pared 0 bases from V and 6 bases from J, leaving 14 bases between. This CDR3 is built from 15 residues. Germline V lookup: CDR1 KGHSY, CDR2 FQNENV. CDR3 in DNA: TGTGCCAGCAGCCAATCTCGTTCGGGGATCGCTGAAGCTTTCTTT. As protein: CASSQSRSGIAEAFF. Variable domain in full (rest from reference TRBV16 and TRBJ1-1): GEEVAQTPKHLVRGEGQKAKLYCAPIKGHSYVFWYQQVLKNEFKFLISFQNENVFDETGMPKERFSAKCLPNSPCSLEIQATKLEDSAVYFCASSQSRSGIAEAFFGQGTRLTVV.

V is TRBV6-2 or TRBV6-3 and J is TRBJ2-7, with 7 bases matching TRBD1. This CDR3 region has 15 residues. Trimming took 6 bases from V and 0 from J; bases not matched to a gene: 8. The germline gives CDR1 MNHEY, CDR2 SVGEGT. CDR3 sequence: CASSPTGASSYEQYV. The CDR3 coding sequence is TGTGCCAGCAGCCCCACAGGGGCCAGCTCCTACGAGCAGTACGTC.

The V gene is TRBV6-5, the J gene TRBJ2-1; no clear D. The CDR3 loop spans 15 amino acids. V lost 0 bases and J lost 9, with 15 bases in between. CDR1 is MNHEY, CDR2 SVGAGI, per germline. The CDR3, as DNA: TGTGCCAGCAGTTACTCTTTCCGAGTTGTAGTTGAGCAGTTCTTC. Translating it yields CASSYSFRVVVEQFF.

The rearrangement uses TRBV6-6 and TRBJ2-7; 8 nucleotides agree with TRBD1. CDR3 size: 14 residues. The germline V gene has CDR1 MNHNY and CDR2 SVGAGI (reference sequence). With V trimmed by 6 bases and J by 5 bases, 9 bases remained unmatched. The CDR3 region has the DNA TGTGCCAGCAGACCCGGACAGGGTATGGACGAGCAGTACTTC. It translates to CASRPGQGMDEQYF.

The V and J genes are TRBV19 and TRBJ1-4, with 7 bases lining up with TRBD1. V lost 5 bases and J lost 9; bases outside the gene matches: 9. CDR1 is LNHDA, CDR2 SQIVND, per germline (reference sequence). The CDR3 loop spans 14 amino acids. CDR3 region: CASSVQGTGQKLFF. The CDR3, as DNA: TGTGCCAGTAGTGTACAGGGGACCGGCCAAAAACTGTTTTTT. Full variable domain (remainder filled in from reference TRBV19 and TRBJ1-4): DGGITQSPKYLFRKEGQNVTLSCEQNLNHDAMYWYRQDPGQGLRLIYYSQIVNDFQKGDIAEGYSVSREKKESFPLTVTSAQKNPTAFYLCASSVQGTGQKLFFGSGTQLSVL.

The chain employs TRBV19 and TRBJ1-4, with 7 bases matching TRBD1. Germline V CDR1 and CDR2: LNHDA, SQIVND (reference sequence). This CDR3 has 14 amino acids. The V gene end was trimmed by 8 bases and the J gene end by 5 bases; junction bases not matched to a gene: 8. CDR3 loop: CASRGMTGNEKLFF. The CDR3, as DNA: TGTGCCAGTCGGGGCATGACAGGGAATGAAAAACTGTTTTTT.

The chain recombines TRBV11-1 with TRBJ2-7, with D tentatively TRBD1 (6 bases). Trimming pared 3 bases from V and 6 bases from J, leaving 18 bases between. Per germline, CDR1 SGHAT and CDR2 FQDESV (reference sequence). This CDR3 is 15 amino acids long. The CDR3 region has the DNA TGTGCCAGCAGCTTCCAATCCGCCAGGGGTCGCGAGCAGTACTTC. This translates into CASSFQSARGREQYF. Looking up the rest from reference TRBV11-1 and TRBJ2-7 gives the full variable domain: EAEVAQSPRYKITEKSQAVAFWCDPISGHATLYWYRQILGQGPELLVQFQDESVVDDSQLPKDRFSAERLKGVDSTLKIQPAELGDSAMYLCASSFQSARGREQYFGPGTRLTVT.

This chain connects TRBV7-2 to TRBJ2-5; 7 bases agree with TRBD1. CDR1 is SGHTA and CDR2 is FQGNSA in the germline V gene. The CDR3 totals 14 residues. The trim removed 5 bases at V and 3 bases at J, leaving 6 bases unmatched. The CDR3 DNA reads as TGTGCCAGCAGCCCCAGACAGGGCAAAGAGACCCAGTACTTC. Protein: CASSPRQGKETQYF.